Each of the 2 T cell receptor beta chains below was sequenced from the same sample in a study of shared clonotypes between healthy human individuals. Assay used: immunoSEQ multiplex PCR; TCRdb lists only in-frame clones, some missing. The sample has some 1,100,000 clones; 78% are singletons. Material for sequencing was memory CD4+ T cells from PBMCs. Subset here: CD45RA-negative fraction. The receptors originated from a man between 18 and 35 years old in good health. Some clones in this sample may be carry-over from other donors' samples.

CDR3 residues: CASTEGPVIYEQYF. CDR3 nucleotide sequence: TGTGCCAGCACCGAAGGCCCCGTCATCTACGAGCAGTACTTC. This chain connects TRBV6-1 to TRBJ2-7; D uncertain. Looked up from germline, CDR1 is MNHNS and CDR2 is SASEGT. This CDR3 is built from 14 residues. The V gene lost 7 bases and the J gene lost 3 bases, with 16 bases spanning the gap.

In this sample, this clone turned up once. CDR3 region: CASSPVGVPVPKGEYEQYF. CDR3 sequence (DNA): TGTGCCAGCAGCCCTGTTGGGGTCCCTGTCCCGAAGGGGGAGTACGAGCAGTACTTC. V and J are TRBV7-2 and TRBJ2-7; maybe TRBD1 (6 bases). V was pared by 5 bases and J by 4 bases, with 30 bases between. The V gene's germline CDR1 is SGHTA and CDR2 FQGNSA. The CDR3 extends over 19 amino acids.